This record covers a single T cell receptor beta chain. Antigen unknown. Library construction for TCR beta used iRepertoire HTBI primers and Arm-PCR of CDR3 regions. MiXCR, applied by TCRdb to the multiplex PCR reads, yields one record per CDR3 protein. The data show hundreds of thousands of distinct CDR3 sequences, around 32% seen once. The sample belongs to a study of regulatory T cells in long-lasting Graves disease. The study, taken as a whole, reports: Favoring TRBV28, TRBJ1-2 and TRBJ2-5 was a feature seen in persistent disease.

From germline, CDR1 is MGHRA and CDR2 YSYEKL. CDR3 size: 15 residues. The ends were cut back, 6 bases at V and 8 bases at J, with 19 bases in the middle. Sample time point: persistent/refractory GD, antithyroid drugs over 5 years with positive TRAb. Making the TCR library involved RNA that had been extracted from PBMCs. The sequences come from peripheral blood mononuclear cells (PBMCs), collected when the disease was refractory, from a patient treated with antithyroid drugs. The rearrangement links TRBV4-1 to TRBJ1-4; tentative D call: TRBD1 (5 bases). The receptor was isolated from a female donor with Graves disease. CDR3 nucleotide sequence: TGCGCCAGCAGAATTCAGCCTACTCAGGGCGAAAAACTGTTTTTT. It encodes CASRIQPTQGEKLFF.